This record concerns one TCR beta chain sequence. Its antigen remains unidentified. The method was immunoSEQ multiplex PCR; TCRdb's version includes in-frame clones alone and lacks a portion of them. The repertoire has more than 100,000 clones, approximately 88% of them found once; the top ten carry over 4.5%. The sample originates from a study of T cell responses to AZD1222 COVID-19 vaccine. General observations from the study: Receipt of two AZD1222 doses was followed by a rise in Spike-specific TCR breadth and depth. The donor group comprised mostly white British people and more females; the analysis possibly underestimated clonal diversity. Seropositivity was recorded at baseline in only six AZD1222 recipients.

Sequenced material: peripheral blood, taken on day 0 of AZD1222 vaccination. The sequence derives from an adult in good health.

The CDR3 protein is CASRSGGPGGYTF. The DNA for the CDR3 is TGTGCCAGCAGATCAGGGGGACCGGGTGGCTACACCTTC. This chain joins TRBV28 and TRBJ1-2, with 7 bases aligning to TRBD1. CDR3 length equals 13 residues. The trim removed 6 bases at V and 7 bases at J, leaving 8 bases unmatched. CDR1 is MDHEN, CDR2 SYDVKM, per germline.